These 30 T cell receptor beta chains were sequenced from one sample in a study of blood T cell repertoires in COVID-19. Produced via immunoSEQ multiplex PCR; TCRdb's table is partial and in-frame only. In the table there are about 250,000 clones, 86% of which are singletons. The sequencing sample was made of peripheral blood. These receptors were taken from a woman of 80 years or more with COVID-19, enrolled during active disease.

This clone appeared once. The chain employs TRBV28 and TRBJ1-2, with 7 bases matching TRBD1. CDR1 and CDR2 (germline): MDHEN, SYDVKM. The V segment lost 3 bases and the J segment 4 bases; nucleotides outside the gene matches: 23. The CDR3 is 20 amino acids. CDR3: CASSFGDRRLYGPYGYGYTF. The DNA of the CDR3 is TGTGCCAGCAGTTTCGGGGACAGAAGACTTTACGGTCCCTATGGCTATGGCTACACCTTC.

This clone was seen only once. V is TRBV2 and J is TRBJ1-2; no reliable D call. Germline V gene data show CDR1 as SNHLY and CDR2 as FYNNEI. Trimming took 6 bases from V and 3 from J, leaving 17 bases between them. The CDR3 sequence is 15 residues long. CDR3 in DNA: TGTGCCAGCAGCAAAAGGGAGGGTAGGGACTATGGCTACACCTTC. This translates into CASSKREGRDYGYTF.

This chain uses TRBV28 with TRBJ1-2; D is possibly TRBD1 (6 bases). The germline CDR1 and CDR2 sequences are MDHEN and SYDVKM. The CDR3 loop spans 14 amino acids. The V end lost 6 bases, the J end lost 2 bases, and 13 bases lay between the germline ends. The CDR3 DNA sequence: TGTGCCAGCAGGGACGCCGGACAGAACTATGGCTACACCTTC. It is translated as CASRDAGQNYGYTF.

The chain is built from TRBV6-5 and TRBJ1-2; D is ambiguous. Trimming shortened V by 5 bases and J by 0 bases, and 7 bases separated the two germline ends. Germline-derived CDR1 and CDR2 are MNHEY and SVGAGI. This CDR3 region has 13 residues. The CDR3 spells CASSRGTNYGYTF. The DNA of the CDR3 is TGTGCCAGCAGTCGCGGGACTAACTATGGCTACACCTTC.

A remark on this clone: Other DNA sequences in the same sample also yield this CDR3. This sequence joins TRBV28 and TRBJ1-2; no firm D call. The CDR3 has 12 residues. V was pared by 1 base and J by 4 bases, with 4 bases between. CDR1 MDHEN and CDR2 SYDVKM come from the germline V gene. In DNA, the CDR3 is TGTGCCAGCAGTTTATCCTCCTATGGCTACACCTTC. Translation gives CASSLSSYGYTF.

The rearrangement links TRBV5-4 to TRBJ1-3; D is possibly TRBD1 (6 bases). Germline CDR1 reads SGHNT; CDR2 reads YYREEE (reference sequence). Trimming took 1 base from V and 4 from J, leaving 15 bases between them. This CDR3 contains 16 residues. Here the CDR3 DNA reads TGTGCCAGCAGCTTGAGGGAAACAGGGCCCGGAAACACCATATATTTT. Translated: CASSLRETGPGNTIYF.

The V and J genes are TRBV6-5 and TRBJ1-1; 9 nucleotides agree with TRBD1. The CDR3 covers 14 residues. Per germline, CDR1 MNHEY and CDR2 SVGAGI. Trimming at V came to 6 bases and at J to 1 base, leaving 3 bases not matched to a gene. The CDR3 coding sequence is TGTGCCAGCAGGATGGACAGGGGGAACACTGAAGCTTTCTTT. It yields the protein CASRMDRGNTEAFF.

CDR3 sequence: CASSPVPQHF. CDR3 DNA sequence: TGTGCCAGCAGCCCAGTGCCCCAGCATTTT. The rearrangement links TRBV7-4 to TRBJ1-5; D gene unclear. The germline V gene has CDR1 SGHVT and CDR2 SQSDAQ. V gave up 5 bases and J gave up 9 bases, with 5 bases separating them. The length of the CDR3 is 10 residues. Full variable domain (missing parts from reference TRBV7-4 and TRBJ1-5): GAGVSQSPRYKVAKRGRDVALRCDSISGHVTLYWYRQTLGQGSEVLTYSQSDAQRDKSGRPSGRFSAERPERSVSTLKIQRTEQGDSAVYLCASSPVPQHFGDGTRLSIL.

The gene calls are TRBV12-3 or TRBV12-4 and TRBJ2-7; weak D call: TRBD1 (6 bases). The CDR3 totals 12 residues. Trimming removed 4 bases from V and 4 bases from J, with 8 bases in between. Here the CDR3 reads CASSSGAYEQYF. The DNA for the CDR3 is TGTGCCAGCAGTTCAGGGGCTTACGAGCAGTACTTC.

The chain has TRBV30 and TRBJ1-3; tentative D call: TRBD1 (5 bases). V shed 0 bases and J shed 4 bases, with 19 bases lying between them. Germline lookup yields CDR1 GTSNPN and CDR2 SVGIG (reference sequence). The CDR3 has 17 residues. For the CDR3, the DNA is TGTGCCTGGAGTGTACTCAAGGGCAGGGAAGCAGGAAACACCATATATTTT. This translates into CAWSVLKGREAGNTIYF.

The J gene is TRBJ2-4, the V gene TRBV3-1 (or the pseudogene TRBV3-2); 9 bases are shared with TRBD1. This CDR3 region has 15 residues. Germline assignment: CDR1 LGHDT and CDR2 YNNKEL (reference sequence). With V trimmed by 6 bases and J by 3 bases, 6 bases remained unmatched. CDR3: CASRASTGGKNIQYF. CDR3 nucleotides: TGTGCCAGCAGGGCATCGACAGGGGGCAAAAACATTCAGTACTTC.

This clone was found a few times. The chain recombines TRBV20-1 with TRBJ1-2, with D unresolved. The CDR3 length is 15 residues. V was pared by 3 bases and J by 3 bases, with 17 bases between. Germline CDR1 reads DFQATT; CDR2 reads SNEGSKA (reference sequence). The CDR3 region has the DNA TGCAGTGCTAGTGAAGGACTCAGATCGGACTATGGCTACACCTTC. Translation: CSASEGLRSDYGYTF.

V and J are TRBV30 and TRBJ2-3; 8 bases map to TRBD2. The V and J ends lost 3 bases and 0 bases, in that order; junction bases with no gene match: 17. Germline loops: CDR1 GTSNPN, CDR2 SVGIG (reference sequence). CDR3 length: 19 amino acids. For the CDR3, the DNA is TGTGCCTGGAGCGAAACCTCCCCGGGACTAGTGGGGAGCACAGATACGCAGTATTTT. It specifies CAWSETSPGLVGSTDTQYF.

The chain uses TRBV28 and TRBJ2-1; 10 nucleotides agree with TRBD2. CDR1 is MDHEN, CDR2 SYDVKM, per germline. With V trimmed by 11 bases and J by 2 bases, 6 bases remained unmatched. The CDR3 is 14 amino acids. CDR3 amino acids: CAGGLAGAYNEQFF. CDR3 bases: TGTGCCGGAGGGCTAGCGGGGGCCTACAATGAGCAGTTCTTC. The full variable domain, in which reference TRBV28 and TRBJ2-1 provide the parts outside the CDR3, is DVKVTQSSRYLVKRTGEKVFLECVQDMDHENMFWYRQDPGLGLRLIYFSYDVKMKEKGDIPEGYSVSREKKERFSLILESASTNQTSMYLCAGGLAGAYNEQFFGPGTRLTVL.

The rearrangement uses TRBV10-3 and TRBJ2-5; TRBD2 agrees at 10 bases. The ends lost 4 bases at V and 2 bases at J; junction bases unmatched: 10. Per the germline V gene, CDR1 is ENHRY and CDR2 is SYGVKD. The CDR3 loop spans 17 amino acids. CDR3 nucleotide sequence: TGTGCCATCAGTGGGTCTAGCGGGGGCCCGGAGCAAGAGACCCAGTACTTC. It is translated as CAISGSSGGPEQETQYF.

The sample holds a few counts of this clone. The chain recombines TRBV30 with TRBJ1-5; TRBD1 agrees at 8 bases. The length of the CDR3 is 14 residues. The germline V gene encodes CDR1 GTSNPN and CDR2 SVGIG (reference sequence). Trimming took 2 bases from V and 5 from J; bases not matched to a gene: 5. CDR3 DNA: TGTGCCTGGAGTCTCAACAGGGGGGATCAGCCCCAGCATTTT. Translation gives CAWSLNRGDQPQHF.

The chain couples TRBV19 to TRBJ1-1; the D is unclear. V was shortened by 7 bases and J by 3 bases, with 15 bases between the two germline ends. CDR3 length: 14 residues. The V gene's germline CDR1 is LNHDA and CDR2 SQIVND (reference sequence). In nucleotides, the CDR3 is TGTGCCAGTACCTCATCCTGGGCCCACACTGAAGCTTTCTTT. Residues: CASTSSWAHTEAFF.

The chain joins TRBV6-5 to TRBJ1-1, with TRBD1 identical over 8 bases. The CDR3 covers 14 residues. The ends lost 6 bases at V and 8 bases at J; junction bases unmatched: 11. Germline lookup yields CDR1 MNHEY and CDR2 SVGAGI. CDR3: CASRLRGQGAEAFF. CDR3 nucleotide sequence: TGTGCCAGCAGGCTGAGGGGCCAGGGGGCCGAAGCTTTCTTT.

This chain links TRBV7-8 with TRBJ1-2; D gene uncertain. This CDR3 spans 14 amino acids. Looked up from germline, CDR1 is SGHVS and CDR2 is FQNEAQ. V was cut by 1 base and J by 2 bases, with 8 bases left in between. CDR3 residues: CASSLGRPNYGYTF. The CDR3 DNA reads TGTGCCAGCAGCTTAGGGCGGCCGAACTATGGCTACACCTTC.

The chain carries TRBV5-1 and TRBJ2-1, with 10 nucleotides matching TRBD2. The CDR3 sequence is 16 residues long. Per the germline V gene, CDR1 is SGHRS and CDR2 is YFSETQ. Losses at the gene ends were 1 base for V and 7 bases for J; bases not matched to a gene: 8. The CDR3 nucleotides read TGCGCCAGCAGCTTGTTGTTGGGACTAGCGAAAAATGAGCAGTTCTTC. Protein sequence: CASSLLLGLAKNEQFF.

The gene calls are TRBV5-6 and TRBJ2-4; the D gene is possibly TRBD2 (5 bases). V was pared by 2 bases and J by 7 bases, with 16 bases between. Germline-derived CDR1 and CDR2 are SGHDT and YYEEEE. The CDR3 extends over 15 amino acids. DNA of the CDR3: TGTGCCAGCAGCTTAACCGGGTCCCCGGGGAACATTCAGTACTTC. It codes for CASSLTGSPGNIQYF.

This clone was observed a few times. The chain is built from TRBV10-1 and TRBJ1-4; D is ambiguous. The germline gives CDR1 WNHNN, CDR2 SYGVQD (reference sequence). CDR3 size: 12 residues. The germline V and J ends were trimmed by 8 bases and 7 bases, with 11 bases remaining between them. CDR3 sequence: CASPFLREKLFF. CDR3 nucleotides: TGCGCCAGCCCCTTTCTGCGTGAAAAACTGTTTTTT.

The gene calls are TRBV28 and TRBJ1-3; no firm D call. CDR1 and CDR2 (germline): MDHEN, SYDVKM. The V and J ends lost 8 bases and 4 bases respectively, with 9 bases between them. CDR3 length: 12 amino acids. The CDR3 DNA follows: TGTGCCAGCCTAAACAGCGGAAACACCATATATTTT. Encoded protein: CASLNSGNTIYF.

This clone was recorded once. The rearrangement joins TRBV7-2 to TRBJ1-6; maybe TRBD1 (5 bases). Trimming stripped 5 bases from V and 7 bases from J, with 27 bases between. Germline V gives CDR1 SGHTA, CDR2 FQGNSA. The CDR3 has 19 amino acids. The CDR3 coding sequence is TGTGCCAGCAGCCAATTAGGGGCGGGTTTAGGAGGGAGGAATTCACCCCTCCACTTT. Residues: CASSQLGAGLGGRNSPLHF.

CDR3 sequence: CASSISRTDGYTF. The CDR3 DNA follows: TGTGCCAGTAGTATTTCCAGGACTGATGGCTACACCTTC. The chain combines TRBV19 with TRBJ1-2, with unresolved D. The V end lost 3 bases, the J end lost 6 bases, and 11 bases lay between the germline ends. Germline V gene data show CDR1 as LNHDA and CDR2 as SQIVND (reference sequence). The CDR3 length is 13 residues.

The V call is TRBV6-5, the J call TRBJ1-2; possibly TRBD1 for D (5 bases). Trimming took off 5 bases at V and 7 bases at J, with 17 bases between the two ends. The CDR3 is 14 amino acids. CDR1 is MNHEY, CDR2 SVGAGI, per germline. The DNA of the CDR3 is TGTGCCAGCAGTCCCGGGGGGGTCTTGCTTGGCTACACCTTC. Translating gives CASSPGGVLLGYTF.

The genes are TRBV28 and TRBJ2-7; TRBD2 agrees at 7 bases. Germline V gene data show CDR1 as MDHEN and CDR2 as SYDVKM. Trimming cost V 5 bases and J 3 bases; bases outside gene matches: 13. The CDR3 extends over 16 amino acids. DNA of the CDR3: TGTGCCAGCAGTCCGGGGGGTAGTCAAAATTTCTACGAGCAGTACTTC. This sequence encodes CASSPGGSQNFYEQYF.

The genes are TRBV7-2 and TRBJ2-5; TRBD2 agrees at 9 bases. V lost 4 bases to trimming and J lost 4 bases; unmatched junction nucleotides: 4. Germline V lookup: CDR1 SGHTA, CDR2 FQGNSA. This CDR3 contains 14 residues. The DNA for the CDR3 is TGTGCCAGCAGCTCAAGCGGGGGGAGAGAGACCCAGTACTTC. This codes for CASSSSGGRETQYF.

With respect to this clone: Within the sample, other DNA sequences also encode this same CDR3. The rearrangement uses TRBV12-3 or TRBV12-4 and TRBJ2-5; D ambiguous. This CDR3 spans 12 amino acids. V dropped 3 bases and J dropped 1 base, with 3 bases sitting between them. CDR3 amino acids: CASSLSQETQYF. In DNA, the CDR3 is TGTGCCAGCAGTTTGAGCCAAGAGACCCAGTACTTC.

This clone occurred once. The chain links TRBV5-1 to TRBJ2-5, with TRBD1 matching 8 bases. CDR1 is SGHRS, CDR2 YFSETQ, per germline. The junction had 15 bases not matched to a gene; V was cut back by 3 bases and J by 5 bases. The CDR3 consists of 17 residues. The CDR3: CASSSPGTGFLRETQYF. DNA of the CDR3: TGCGCCAGCAGCTCGCCCGGGACAGGCTTCTTGAGGGAGACCCAGTACTTC. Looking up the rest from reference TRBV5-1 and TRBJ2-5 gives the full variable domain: KAGVTQTPRYLIKTRGQQVTLSCSPISGHRSVSWYQQTPGQGLQFLFEYFSETQRNKGNFPGRFSGRQFSNSRSEMNVSTLELGDSALYLCASSSPGTGFLRETQYFGPGTRLLVL.